Listed below are T cell receptor beta chains from one sample, sequenced in a study of T cells after yellow fever vaccination. TCRdb ran MiXCR on the 5' RACE reads and lists one entry per CDR3 protein. This table holds about 340,000 distinct CDR3 sequences, around an eighth found once. The input for sequencing was CD4+ T cells sorted from PBMCs, taken 15 days after the yellow fever booster vaccination. The receptors stem from a man aged 18-30 years who received the YFV17D yellow fever vaccine. Each CDR3 is given with its conserved first and last residue. The D gene is left open where the match is weak. Some rows mark clone size as missing; the rest say once, few, many or name a class of expanded clone.

>TRBV6-2/TRBV6-3|-|TRBJ1-2|-
TGTGCCAGCAATCGAGAGGGGCATAACTATGGCTACACCTTC
CASNREGHNYGYTF
>TRBV20-1|-|TRBJ2-4|many
TGCAGTGCCCGGACACCGGTTAATCCAAACATTCAGTACTTC
CSARTPVNPNIQYF
>TRBV4-1|-|TRBJ1-5|many
TGCGCCAGCAGCCAAGAAACCGGGGCTCATAATCAGCCCCAGCATTTT
CASSQETGAHNQPQHF
>TRBV4-3|-|TRBJ2-7|few
TGCGCCAGCAGCCAAGATATGGACCCCTACGAGCAGTACTTC
CASSQDMDPYEQYF
>TRBV6-5|TRBD1|TRBJ1-1|few
TGTGCCAGCAGTTCCGGGACAGGGTGGAACACTGAAGCTTTCTTT
CASSSGTGWNTEAFF
>TRBV6-5|-|TRBJ1-2|-
TGTGCCAGCAGGGCCCCGTCTAACTATGGCTACACCTTC
CASRAPSNYGYTF
>TRBV9|-|TRBJ2-3|few
TGTGCCAGCAGCGCGCCAGGGGGGGTAAGCACAGATACGCAGTATTTT
CASSAPGGVSTDTQYF
>TRBV7-2|-|TRBJ2-1|few
TGTGCCAGCAGCTTAGTCGCTGAGCAGTTCTTC
CASSLVAEQFF
>TRBV7-2|-|TRBJ1-1|-
TGTGCCAGCAGCCAAAGAGGGGGGCGAAGGGCTGAAGCTTTCTTT
CASSQRGGRRAEAFF
>TRBV4-2|-|TRBJ2-5|few
TGTGCCAGCAGCCAAGATGGTTTGACCCAGTACTTC
CASSQDGLTQYF
>TRBV29-1|-|TRBJ1-1|-
TGCAGCGTCGCATCGACAGAGAACACTGAAGCTTTCTTT
CSVASTENTEAFF
>TRBV5-1|-|TRBJ2-3|few
TGCGCCAGCAGCTTGGGAGGCGGGTTTACAGATACGCAGTATTTT
CASSLGGGFTDTQYF
>TRBV20-1|TRBD2|TRBJ2-5|few
TGCAGTGCTGAGAATAGCGGGAGCCAAGAGACCCAGTACTTC
CSAENSGSQETQYF
>TRBV5-6|TRBD2|TRBJ2-3|-
TGTGCCAGCAGCCCAAATCCGACTAGCGGGGGTATGGATTTT
CASSPNPTSGGMDF
>TRBV7-2|TRBD2|TRBJ2-2|-
TGTGCCAGCAGCTCCAGCGGGGGGGCAACGGGCACCGGGGAGCTGTTTTTT
CASSSSGGATGTGELFF
>TRBV5-8|-|TRBJ2-1|many
TGTGCCAGCAGCCCGGACGGGGATAGGCAGTTCTTC
CASSPDGDRQFF
>TRBV7-9|TRBD2|TRBJ2-5|few
TGTGCCAGCGGGAGCGGGGGGATGGAGACCCAGTACTTC
CASGSGGMETQYF
>TRBV20-1|-|TRBJ2-1|-
TGCAGTGCTAGAGACGTCGAGGGGTACAATGAGCAGTTCTTC
CSARDVEGYNEQFF
>TRBV20-1|-|TRBJ2-5|-
TGCAGTGCTGTAGTACGCAGAACCCTAGAGACCCAGTACTTC
CSAVVRRTLETQYF